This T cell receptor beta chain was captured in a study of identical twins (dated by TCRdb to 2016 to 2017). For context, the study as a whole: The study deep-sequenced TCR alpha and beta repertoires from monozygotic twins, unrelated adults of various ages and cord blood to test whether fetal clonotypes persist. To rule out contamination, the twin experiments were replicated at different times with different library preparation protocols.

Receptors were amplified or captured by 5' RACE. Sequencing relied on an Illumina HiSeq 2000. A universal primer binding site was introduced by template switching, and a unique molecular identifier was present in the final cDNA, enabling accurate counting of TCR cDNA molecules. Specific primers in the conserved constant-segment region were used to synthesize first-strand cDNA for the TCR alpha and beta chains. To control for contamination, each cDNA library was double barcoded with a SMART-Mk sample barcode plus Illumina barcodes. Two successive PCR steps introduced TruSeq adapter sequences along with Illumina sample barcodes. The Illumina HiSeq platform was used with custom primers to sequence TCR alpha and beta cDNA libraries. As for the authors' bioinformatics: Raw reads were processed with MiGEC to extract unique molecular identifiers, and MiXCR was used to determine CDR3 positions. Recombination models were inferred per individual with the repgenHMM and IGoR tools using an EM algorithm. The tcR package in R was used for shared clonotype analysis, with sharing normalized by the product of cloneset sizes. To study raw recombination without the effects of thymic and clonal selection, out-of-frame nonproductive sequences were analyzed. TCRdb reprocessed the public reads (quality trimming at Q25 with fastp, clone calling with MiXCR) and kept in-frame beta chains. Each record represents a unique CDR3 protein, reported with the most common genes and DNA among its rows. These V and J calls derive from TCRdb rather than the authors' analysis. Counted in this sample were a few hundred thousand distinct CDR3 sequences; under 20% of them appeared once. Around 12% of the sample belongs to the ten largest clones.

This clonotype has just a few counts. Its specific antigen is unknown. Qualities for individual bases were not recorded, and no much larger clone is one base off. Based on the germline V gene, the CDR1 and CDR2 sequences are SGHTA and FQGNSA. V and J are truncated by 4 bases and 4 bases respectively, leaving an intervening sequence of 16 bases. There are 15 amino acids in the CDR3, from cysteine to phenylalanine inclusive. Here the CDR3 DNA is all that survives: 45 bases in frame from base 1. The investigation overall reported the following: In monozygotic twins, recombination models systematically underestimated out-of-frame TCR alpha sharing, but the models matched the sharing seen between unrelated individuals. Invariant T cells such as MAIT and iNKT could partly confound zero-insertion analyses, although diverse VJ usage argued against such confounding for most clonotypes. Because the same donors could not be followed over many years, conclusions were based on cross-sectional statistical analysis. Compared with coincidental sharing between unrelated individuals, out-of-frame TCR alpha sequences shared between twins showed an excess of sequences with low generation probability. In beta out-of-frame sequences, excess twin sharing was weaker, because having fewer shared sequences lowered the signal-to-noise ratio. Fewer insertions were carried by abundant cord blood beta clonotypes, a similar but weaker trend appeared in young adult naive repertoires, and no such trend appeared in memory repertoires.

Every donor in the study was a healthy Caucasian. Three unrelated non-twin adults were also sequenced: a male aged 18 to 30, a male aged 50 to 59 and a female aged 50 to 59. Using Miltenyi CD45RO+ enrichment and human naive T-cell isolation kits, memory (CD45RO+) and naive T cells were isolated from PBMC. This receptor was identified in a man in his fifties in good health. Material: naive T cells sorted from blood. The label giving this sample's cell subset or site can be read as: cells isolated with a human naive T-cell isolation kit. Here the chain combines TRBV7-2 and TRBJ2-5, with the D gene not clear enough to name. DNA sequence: TGTGCCAGCAGCTCCGATATCGAAGCAAGAGAGACCCAGTACTTC. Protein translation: CASSSDIEARETQYF. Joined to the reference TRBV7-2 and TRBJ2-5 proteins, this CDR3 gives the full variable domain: GAGVSQSPSNKVTEKGKDVELRCDPISGHTALYWYRQSLGQGLEFLIYFQGNSAPDKSGLPSDRFSAERTGGSVSTLTIQRTQQEDSAVYLCASSSDIEARETQYFGPGTRLLVL.